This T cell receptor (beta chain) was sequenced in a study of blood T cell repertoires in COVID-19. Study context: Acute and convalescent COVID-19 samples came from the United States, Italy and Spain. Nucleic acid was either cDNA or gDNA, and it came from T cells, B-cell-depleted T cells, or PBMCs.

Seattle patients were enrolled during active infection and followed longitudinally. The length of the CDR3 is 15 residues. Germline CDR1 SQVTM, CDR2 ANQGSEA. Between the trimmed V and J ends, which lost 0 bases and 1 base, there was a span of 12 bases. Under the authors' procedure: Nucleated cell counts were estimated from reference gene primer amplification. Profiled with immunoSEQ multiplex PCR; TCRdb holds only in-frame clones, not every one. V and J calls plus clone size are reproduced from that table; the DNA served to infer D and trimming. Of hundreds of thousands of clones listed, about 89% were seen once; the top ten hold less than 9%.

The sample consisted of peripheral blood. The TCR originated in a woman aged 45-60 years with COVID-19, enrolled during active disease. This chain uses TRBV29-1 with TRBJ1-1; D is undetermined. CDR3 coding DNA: TGCAGCGTTGAAGATCTCGGACGGGAGAACACTGAAGCTTTCTTT. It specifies CSVEDLGRENTEAFF.